This passage covers 10 T cell receptor beta chains from one sample sequenced in a study of CD8+ T cells in alopecia areata. Following extraction, RNA underwent reverse transcription to cDNA, which served as the sequencing template. Generated by immunoSEQ multiplex PCR, the TCRdb table keeps only in-frame clones and is missing some. The sample contains 80,000 or so clones, 66% of which appear only once. Treatment denoted: oral pan-JAK inhibitor, 5-10 mg twice daily. The sequenced sample was CD8+ T cells sorted from blood, obtained at week 24, from a patient treated with tofacitinib. These receptors were taken from a human donor with alopecia areata.

The chain employs TRBV27 and TRBJ2-1, with 13 bases matching TRBD2. This CDR3 contains 15 residues. The V gene end was trimmed by 7 bases and the J gene end by 4 bases; junction bases not matched to a gene: 4. CDR1 and CDR2 (germline): MNHEY, SMNVEV (reference sequence). CDR3 sequence reads: CASTMGLAGYNEQFF. DNA of the CDR3: TGTGCCAGCACCATGGGACTAGCGGGGTACAATGAGCAGTTCTTC.

This clone was seen once. This chain links TRBV25-1 with TRBJ2-1; unclear D gene. V lost 0 bases, J lost 4 bases, and 13 bases lay in between. Looked up from germline, CDR1 is MGHDK and CDR2 is SYGVNS. This CDR3 is 16 amino acids long. The DNA for the CDR3 is TGTGCCAGCAGTGAATATACTTTGTCTCTTTACAATGAGCAGTTCTTC. This translates into CASSEYTLSLYNEQFF.

This chain connects TRBV7-8 to TRBJ2-3; weak D call: TRBD2 (5 bases). Germline V lookup: CDR1 SGHVS, CDR2 FQNEAQ. The V and J ends lost 5 bases and 3 bases respectively, with 21 bases between them. The CDR3 is 17 amino acids. The CDR3 DNA is TGTGCCAGCAGCCCGGAAGCAAGCGGCCGTCTGACAGATACGCAGTATTTT. As protein: CASSPEASGRLTDTQYF.

The V call is TRBV30, the J call TRBJ2-3; 10 nucleotides line up with TRBD2. CDR1 is GTSNPN, CDR2 SVGIG, per germline (reference sequence). After removal of 2 bases from V and 4 bases from J, the junction contained 9 bases not matched to a gene. The CDR3 is 16 residues long. CDR3 sequence (DNA): TGTGCCTGGAGTTCTCCTAGCGGGAGTGCCTCAGATACGCAGTATTTT. Translation gives CAWSSPSGSASDTQYF. Looking up the rest from reference TRBV30 and TRBJ2-3 gives the full variable domain: SQTIHQWPATLVQPVGSPLSLECTVEGTSNPNLYWYRQAAGRGLQLLFYSVGIGQISSEVPQNLSASRPQDRQFILSSKKLLLSDSGFYLCAWSSPSGSASDTQYFGPGTRLTVL.

The chain recombines TRBV7-2 with TRBJ2-1; D may match TRBD1 or TRBD2 (5 bases each). From germline, CDR1 is SGHTA and CDR2 FQGNSA. The CDR3 loop spans 17 amino acids. Trimming took 3 bases from V and 0 from J, leaving 15 bases between them. The CDR3 nucleotides are TGTGCCAGCAGCTTGGATCGAGGGGTCGGCTCCTACAATGAGCAGTTCTTC. Translated: CASSLDRGVGSYNEQFF.

The rearrangement links TRBV5-6 to TRBJ1-1; 10 bases are a match to TRBD1. J lost 3 bases, V lost 0 bases, and 2 bases had no gene match. The CDR3 length is 15 residues. Germline V gene sequence: CDR1 SGHDT, CDR2 YYEEEE. In DNA form, the CDR3 reads TGTGCCAGCAGCTTGGTAGGGACAGGGGACACTGAAGCTTTCTTT. Its translation: CASSLVGTGDTEAFF. Variable domain in full (rest from reference TRBV5-6 and TRBJ1-1): DAGVTQSPTHLIKTRGQQVTLRCSPKSGHDTVSWYQQALGQGPQFIFQYYEEEERQRGNFPDRFSGHQFPNYSSELNVNALLLGDSALYLCASSLVGTGDTEAFFGQGTRLTVV.

This rearrangement joins TRBV27 to TRBJ2-1; 8 bases are a match to TRBD2. V dropped 2 bases and J dropped 7; count of bases not matched to a gene: 10. Germline V gives CDR1 MNHEY, CDR2 SMNVEV (reference sequence). CDR3 size: 16 residues. Here the CDR3 reads CASSLGGGGRGNEQFF. CDR3 nucleotide sequence: TGTGCCAGCAGTTTAGGAGGCGGGGGGAGGGGGAATGAGCAGTTCTTC.

The gene calls are TRBV29-1 and TRBJ1-1, with D perhaps TRBD1 (6 bases). Germline lookup yields CDR1 SQVTM and CDR2 ANQGSEA. V lost 5 bases and J lost 4, with 11 bases in between. The CDR3 runs 12 residues. Here the CDR3 reads CSVFTGLTEAFF. The CDR3 DNA sequence: TGCAGCGTTTTTACAGGGCTCACTGAAGCTTTCTTT.

This clone was observed a single time. The rearrangement joins TRBV11-3 to TRBJ2-7; D might be TRBD1 or TRBD2, each matching 5 bases. Germline lookup yields CDR1 SGHNT and CDR2 YENEEA. This CDR3 region has 14 residues. The V gene lost 5 bases and the J gene lost 1 base, with 12 bases spanning the gap. The CDR3 DNA reads as TGTGCCAGCAGCCTAAGGGACGGTTCCTACGAGCAGTACTTC. Translation: CASSLRDGSYEQYF.

The V gene is TRBV9, the J gene TRBJ2-1; no clear D gene. The germline CDR1 and CDR2 sequences are SGDLS and YYNGEE. Trimming cost V 4 bases and J 7 bases, with 15 bases left between them. The CDR3 length is 14 residues. CDR3 nucleotides: TGTGCCAGCAGCCCACGACCCGATTGGAATGAGCAGTTCTTC. Its translation: CASSPRPDWNEQFF.